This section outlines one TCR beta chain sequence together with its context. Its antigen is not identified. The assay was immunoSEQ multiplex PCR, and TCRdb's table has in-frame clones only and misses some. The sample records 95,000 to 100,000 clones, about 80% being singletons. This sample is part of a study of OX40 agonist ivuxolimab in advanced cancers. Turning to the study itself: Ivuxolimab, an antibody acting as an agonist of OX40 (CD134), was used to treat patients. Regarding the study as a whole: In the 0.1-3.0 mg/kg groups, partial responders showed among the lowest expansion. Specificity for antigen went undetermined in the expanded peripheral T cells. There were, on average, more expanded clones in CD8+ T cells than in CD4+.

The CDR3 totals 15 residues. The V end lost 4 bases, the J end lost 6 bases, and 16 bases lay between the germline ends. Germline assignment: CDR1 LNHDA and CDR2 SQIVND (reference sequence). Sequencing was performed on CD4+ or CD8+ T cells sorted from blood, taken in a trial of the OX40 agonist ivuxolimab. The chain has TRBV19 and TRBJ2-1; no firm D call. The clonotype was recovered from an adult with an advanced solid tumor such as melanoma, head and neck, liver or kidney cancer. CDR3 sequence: CASSTLTRPANEQFF. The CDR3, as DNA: TGTGCCAGTAGTACCTTAACACGCCCGGCCAATGAGCAGTTCTTC.